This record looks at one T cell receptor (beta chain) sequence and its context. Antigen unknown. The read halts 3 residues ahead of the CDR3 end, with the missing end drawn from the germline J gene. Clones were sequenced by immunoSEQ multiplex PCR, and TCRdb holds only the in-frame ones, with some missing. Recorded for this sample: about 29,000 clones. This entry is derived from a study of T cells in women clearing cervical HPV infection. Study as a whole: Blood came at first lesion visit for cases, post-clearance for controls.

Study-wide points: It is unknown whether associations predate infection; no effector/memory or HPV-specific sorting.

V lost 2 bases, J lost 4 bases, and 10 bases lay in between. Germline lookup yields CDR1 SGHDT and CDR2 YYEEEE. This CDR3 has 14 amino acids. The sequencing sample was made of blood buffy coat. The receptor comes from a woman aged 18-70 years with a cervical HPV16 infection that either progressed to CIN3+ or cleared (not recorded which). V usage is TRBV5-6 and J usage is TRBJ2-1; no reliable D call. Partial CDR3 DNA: TGTGCCAGCAGCTTCTTATCAGGTTACAATGAG. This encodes CASSFLSGYNE. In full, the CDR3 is CASSFLSGYNEQFF.